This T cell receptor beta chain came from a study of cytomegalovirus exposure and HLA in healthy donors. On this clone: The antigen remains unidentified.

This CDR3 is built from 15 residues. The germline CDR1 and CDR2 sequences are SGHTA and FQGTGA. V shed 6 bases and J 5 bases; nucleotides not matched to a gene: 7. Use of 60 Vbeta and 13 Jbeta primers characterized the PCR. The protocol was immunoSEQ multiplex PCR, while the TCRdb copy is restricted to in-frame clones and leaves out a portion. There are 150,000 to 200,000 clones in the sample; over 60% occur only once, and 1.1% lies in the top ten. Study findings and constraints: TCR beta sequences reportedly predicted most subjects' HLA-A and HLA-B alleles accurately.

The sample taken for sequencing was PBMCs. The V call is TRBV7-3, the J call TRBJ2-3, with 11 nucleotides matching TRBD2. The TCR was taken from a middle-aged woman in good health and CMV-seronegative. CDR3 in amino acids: CASSSTSGSIDTQYF. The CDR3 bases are TGTGCCAGCAGTTCAACTAGCGGGAGTATAGATACGCAGTATTTT. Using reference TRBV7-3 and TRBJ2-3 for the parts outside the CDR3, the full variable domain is GAGVSQTPSNKVTEKGKYVELRCDPISGHTALYWYRQSLGQGPEFLIYFQGTGAADDSGLPNDRFFAVRPEGSVSTLKIQRTERGDSAVYLCASSSTSGSIDTQYFGPGTRLTVL.